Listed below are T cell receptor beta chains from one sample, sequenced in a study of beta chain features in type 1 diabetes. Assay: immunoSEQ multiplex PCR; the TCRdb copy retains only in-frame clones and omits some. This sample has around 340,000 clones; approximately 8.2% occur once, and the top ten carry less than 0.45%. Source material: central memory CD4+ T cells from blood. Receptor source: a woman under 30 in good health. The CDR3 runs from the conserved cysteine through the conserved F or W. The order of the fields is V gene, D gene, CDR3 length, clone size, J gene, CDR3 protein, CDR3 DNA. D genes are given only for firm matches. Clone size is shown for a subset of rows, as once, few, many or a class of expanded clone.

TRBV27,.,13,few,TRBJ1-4,CASSQGPGEKLFF,TGTGCCAGCAGCCAAGGCCCAGGGGAAAAACTGTTTTTT
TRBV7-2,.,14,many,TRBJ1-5,CASSLTQSNQPQHF,TGTGCCAGCAGCTTAACCCAGTCCAATCAGCCCCAGCATTTT
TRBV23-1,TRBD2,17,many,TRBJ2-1,CASSQSGAGLVSGEQFF,TGCGCCAGCAGTCAATCGGGGGCGGGACTAGTCTCAGGTGAGCAGTTCTTC
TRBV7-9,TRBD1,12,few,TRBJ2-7,CASSLTGNEQYF,TGTGCCAGCAGCCTGACAGGGAACGAGCAGTACTTC
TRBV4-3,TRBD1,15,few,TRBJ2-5,CASSQQSYRGETQYF,TGCGCCAGCAGCCAACAAAGCTACAGGGGAGAGACCCAGTACTTC
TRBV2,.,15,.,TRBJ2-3,CASSEVGQGTDTQYF,TGTGCCAGCAGTGAGGTTGGGCAGGGCACAGATACGCAGTATTTT
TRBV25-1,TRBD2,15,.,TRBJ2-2,CARRDQREDTGELFF,TGTGCCAGAAGAGACCAGCGGGAGGACACCGGGGAGCTGTTTTTT
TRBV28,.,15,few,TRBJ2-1,CASSPLDRPYNEQFF,TGTGCCAGCAGCCCCTTGGACAGACCCTACAATGAGCAGTTCTTC
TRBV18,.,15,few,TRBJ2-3,CASSLVEAITDTQYF,TGTGCCAGCTCTCTCGTAGAGGCAATCACAGATACGCAGTATTTT
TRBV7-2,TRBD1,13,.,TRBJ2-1,CASSLDRGGEQFF,TGTGCCAGCAGCTTAGACAGGGGTGGTGAGCAGTTCTTC
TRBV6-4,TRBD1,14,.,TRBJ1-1,CASSDTDRGTEAFF,TGTGCCAGCAGTGACACGGACAGGGGAACTGAAGCTTTCTTT
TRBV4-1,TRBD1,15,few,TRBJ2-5,CASSRTGQGAETQYF,TGCGCCAGCAGCCGCACAGGACAGGGGGCAGAGACCCAGTACTTC
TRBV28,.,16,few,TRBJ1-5,CASRSGGGAFNQPQHF,TGTGCCAGCAGATCGGGGGGCGGCGCTTTCAATCAGCCCCAGCATTTT
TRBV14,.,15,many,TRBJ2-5,CASTPSQGSQETQYF,TGTGCCAGCACCCCTTCCCAGGGAAGTCAAGAGACCCAGTACTTC
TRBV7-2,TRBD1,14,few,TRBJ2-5,CASSLQQGAGAQYF,TGTGCCAGCAGCTTACAGCAGGGGGCTGGGGCCCAGTACTTC
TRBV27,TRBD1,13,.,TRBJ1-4,CASRDRGDEKLFF,TGTGCCAGCAGGGACAGGGGCGACGAAAAACTGTTTTTT
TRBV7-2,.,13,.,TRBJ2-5,CASSLVPQETQYF,TGTGCCAGCAGCTTAGTCCCCCAAGAGACCCAGTACTTC
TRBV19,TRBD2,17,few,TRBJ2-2,CASSYHRLAGGPGELFF,TGTGCCAGTAGCTATCACCGACTAGCGGGAGGCCCCGGGGAGCTGTTTTTT
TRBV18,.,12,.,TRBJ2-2,CASSSGTGELFF,TGTGCCAGCTCCTCGGGGACCGGGGAGCTGTTTTTT
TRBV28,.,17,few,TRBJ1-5,CASSETGRRYSNQPQHF,TGTGCCAGCAGTGAGACAGGCAGGCGATATAGCAATCAGCCCCAGCATTTT
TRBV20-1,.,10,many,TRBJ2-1,CSVPKGEQFF,TGCAGTGTCCCCAAGGGTGAGCAGTTCTTC
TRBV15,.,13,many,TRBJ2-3,CATSRKGSDTQYF,TGTGCCACCAGCAGGAAGGGCTCAGATACGCAGTATTTT
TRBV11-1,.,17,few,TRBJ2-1,CASSLKRGDASYNEQFF,TGTGCCAGCAGCTTAAAGAGGGGCGACGCATCCTACAATGAGCAGTTCTTC
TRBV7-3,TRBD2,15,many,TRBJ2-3,CASSSGLAGDNTQYF,TGTGCCAGCAGCTCCGGACTAGCGGGAGACAATACGCAGTATTTT
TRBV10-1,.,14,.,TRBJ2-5,CASTGTPHKETQYF,TGCGCCAGCACCGGGACACCGCACAAAGAGACCCAGTACTTC
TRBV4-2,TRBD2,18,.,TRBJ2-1,CASSQETGTSGAYNEQFF,TGTGCCAGCAGCCAGGAAACCGGGACTAGCGGGGCGTACAATGAGCAGTTCTTC
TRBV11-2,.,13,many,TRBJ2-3,CASTPTGADTQYF,TGTGCCAGCACCCCGACAGGAGCAGATACGCAGTATTTT
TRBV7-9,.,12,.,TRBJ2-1,CASSRTAAEQFF,TGTGCCAGCAGCCGGACGGCGGCTGAGCAGTTCTTC
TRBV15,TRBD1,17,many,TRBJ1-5,CATSGDRERRTGQPQHF,TGTGCCACCAGCGGGGACAGGGAGAGGAGGACGGGACAGCCCCAGCATTTT
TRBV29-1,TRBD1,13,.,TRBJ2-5,CSVEGTGGGTQYF,TGCAGCGTTGAAGGGACAGGGGGTGGGACCCAGTACTTC
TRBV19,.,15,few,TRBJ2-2,CASSFALANTGELFF,TGTGCCAGTAGTTTCGCTCTGGCGAACACCGGGGAGCTGTTTTTT
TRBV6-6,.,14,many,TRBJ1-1,CASSQAPGAAEAFF,TGTGCCAGCAGTCAAGCCCCAGGGGCGGCTGAAGCTTTCTTT
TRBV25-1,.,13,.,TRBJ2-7,CASSEWQGNEQYF,TGTGCCAGCAGTGAGTGGCAGGGAAACGAGCAGTACTTC
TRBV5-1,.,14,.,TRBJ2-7,CASSSGTYSYEQYF,TGCGCCAGCAGCTCCGGGACATACTCCTACGAGCAGTACTTC
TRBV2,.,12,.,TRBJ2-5,CASSTSRETQYF,TGTGCCAGCAGCACTAGCAGAGAGACCCAGTACTTC
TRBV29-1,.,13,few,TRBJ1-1,CSGLSGQNTEAFF,TGCAGCGGGTTAAGCGGACAGAACACTGAAGCTTTCTTT
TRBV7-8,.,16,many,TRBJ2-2,CASSLWAPGGTGELFF,TGTGCCAGCAGCTTATGGGCCCCCGGCGGGACCGGGGAGCTGTTTTTT
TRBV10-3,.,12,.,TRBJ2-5,CAISEARETQYF,TGTGCCATCAGTGAGGCGAGAGAGACCCAGTACTTC
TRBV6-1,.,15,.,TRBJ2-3,CASTYASGSTDTQYF,TGTGCCAGCACGTACGCGAGCGGAAGCACAGATACGCAGTATTTT
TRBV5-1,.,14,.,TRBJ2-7,CASSLMASSYEQYF,TGCGCCAGCAGCTTGATGGCGAGCTCCTACGAGCAGTACTTC
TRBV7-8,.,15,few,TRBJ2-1,CASSLGGLASNEQFF,TGTGCCAGCAGCTTAGGGGGTCTGGCGTCTAATGAGCAGTTCTTC
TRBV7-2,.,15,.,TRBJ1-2,CASSLAPLRQGWYTF,TGTGCCAGCAGCTTAGCTCCCCTACGGCAGGGCTGGTACACCTTC
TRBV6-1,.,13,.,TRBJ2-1,CASSSERYNEQFF,TGTGCCAGCAGTTCTGAGCGGTACAATGAGCAGTTCTTC
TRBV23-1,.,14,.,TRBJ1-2,CASSHAPRIHGYTF,TGCGCCAGCAGTCACGCCCCCAGGATCCATGGCTACACCTTC
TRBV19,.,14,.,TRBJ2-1,CASSRQDDYNEQFF,TGTGCCAGTAGTCGACAGGACGATTACAATGAGCAGTTCTTC
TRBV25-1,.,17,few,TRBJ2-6,CASTHNRKESGANVLTF,TGTGCCAGCACCCATAACCGAAAAGAGTCTGGGGCCAACGTCCTGACTTTC
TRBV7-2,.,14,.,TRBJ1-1,CASSLASTGYQAFF,TGTGCCAGCAGCTTAGCGTCCACAGGGTACCAAGCTTTCTTT
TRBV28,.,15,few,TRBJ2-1,CASSLFRGARNEQFF,TGTGCCAGCAGTTTATTCAGGGGCGCGCGCAATGAGCAGTTCTTC
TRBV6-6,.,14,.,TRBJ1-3,CASTPYGIGNTIYF,TGTGCCAGCACCCCTTACGGCATCGGAAACACCATATATTTT
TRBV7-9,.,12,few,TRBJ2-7,CASTLWDAEQYF,TGTGCCAGCACCCTATGGGACGCCGAGCAGTACTTC
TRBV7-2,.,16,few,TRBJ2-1,CASTPWALPTGREQFF,TGTGCCAGCACCCCATGGGCATTACCAACGGGGCGTGAGCAGTTCTTC
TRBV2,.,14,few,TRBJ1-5,CASSDRVRDQPQHF,TGTGCCAGCAGTGATAGGGTCCGCGATCAGCCCCAGCATTTT
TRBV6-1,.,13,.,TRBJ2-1,CASILGSYNEQFF,.
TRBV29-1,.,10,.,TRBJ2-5,CSVWAETQYF,TGCAGCGTGTGGGCAGAGACCCAGTACTTC
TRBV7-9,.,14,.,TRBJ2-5,CASSQGAGGETQYF,TGTGCCAGCAGCCAGGGGGCGGGAGGAGAGACCCAGTACTTC